Reported below is one TCR beta chain. Its antigen remains unknown. These data are taken from a study of T-cell memory formation after mild COVID-19. General study findings and limits: The finding that pre-infection memory included some responding clones suggested that cross-reactive memory joined. For contracting clones, CD4+ ones sat mainly in CM and EM, CD8+ in EMRA.

The CDR3 runs to 16 residues. Germline V gene sequence: CDR1 GTSNPN, CDR2 SVGIG (reference sequence). V was pared by 0 bases and J by 10 bases, with 21 bases between. TCRdb re-analysed the 5' RACE reads in MiXCR, keeping a single row per CDR3 protein. The sample consists of some 490,000 distinct CDR3 sequences, roughly 18% of them appearing once. The sample comprised PBMCs or a T cell subset sorted from them (not recorded which). The receptor was isolated from an adult woman who had mild COVID-19 (a few samples of this study predate the infection). Cell type and time point are not known. The J gene is TRBJ2-2, the V gene TRBV30; tentatively, D is TRBD2 (5 bases). The CDR3, as DNA: TGTGCCTGGAGTGTACGGGGTGCACCCGGCCGGGAGGAGCTGTTTTTT. Its protein product is CAWSVRGAPGREELFF.